This entry features one T cell receptor (beta chain) sequence. Its target is unknown. The trim removed 6 bases at V and 5 bases at J, leaving 12 bases unmatched. CDR1 is SQVTM and CDR2 is ANQGSEA in the germline V gene. The CDR3 covers 16 residues. Cells sorted as Tregs were CD4+, CD25+ and CD127-/low. TCRdb redid the calling of the 5' RACE reads with MiXCR, one entry per CDR3 protein. This table has around 50,000 distinct CDR3 sequences, approximately 27% appearing once. Findings and limits, study-wide: Tumor Tregs overlapped most with tumor, then blood, naive CD4+ cells.

The clonotype originates from a female donor with breast cancer. V is TRBV29-1 and J is TRBJ2-3, with TRBD2 matching over 12 bases. Material: tumor-infiltrating Tregs sorted from the breast tumor. CDR3 sequence reads: CSVDDLAGGRGDTQYF. In DNA form, the CDR3 reads TGCAGCGTCGACGACCTAGCGGGAGGGAGAGGAGATACGCAGTATTTT.